These T cell receptor beta chains were read from a single sample in a study of OX40 agonist ivuxolimab in advanced cancers. The table came from immunoSEQ multiplex PCR; TCRdb's copy has only in-frame clones and leaves some out. The sample lists about 69,000 clones; more than 85% were seen once. The material was CD4+ or CD8+ T cells sorted from blood, obtained in a trial of the OX40 agonist ivuxolimab. The receptors come from an adult with an advanced solid tumor such as melanoma, head and neck, liver or kidney cancer. CDR3s include the opening cysteine and the closing phenylalanine or tryptophan. The D gene is left open where the match is weak. For some rows the clone size is stated as once, few or many, or as a class when expanded; others skip it.

j_call d_call cdr3_length v_call clone_size cdr3_aa cdr3_nt
TRBJ2-1 TRBD2 19 TRBV28 - CASSSPRTSGAGSYNEQFF TGTGCCAGCAGTTCACCACGAACTAGCGGGGCGGGCTCCTACAATGAGCAGTTCTTC
TRBJ2-5 TRBD1 16 TRBV11-3 - CASSRTGFGRQETQYF TGTGCCAGCAGTCGGACAGGGTTCGGTAGGCAAGAGACCCAGTACTTC
TRBJ1-1 TRBD1 15 TRBV10-3 - CAISTSTGTNTEAFF TGTGCCATCAGTACCTCGACAGGGACGAACACTGAAGCTTTCTTT
TRBJ2-5 TRBD2 18 TRBV5-4 - CASSLVASGRATQETQYF TGTGCCAGCAGCTTGGTTGCTAGCGGGAGGGCTACACAAGAGACCCAGTACTTC
TRBJ1-1 - 13 TRBV7-6 few CASSPWEVEEAFF TGTGCCAGCAGCCCCTGGGAGGTAGAGGAAGCTTTCTTT
TRBJ2-5 TRBD2 15 TRBV6-1 - CAAKGRRGDQETQYF TGTGCCGCTAAGGGACGCCGGGGGGACCAAGAGACCCAGTACTTC
TRBJ1-5 TRBD1 15 TRBV2 - CASRAGTVSNQPQHF TGTGCCAGCAGGGCAGGGACAGTAAGCAATCAGCCCCAGCATTTT
TRBJ2-7 - 17 TRBV19 - CASSRGGGQVSSYEQYF TGTGCCAGTAGTAGGGGTGGCGGCCAAGTTAGCTCCTACGAGCAGTACTTC
TRBJ2-7 - 11 TRBV7-2 - CASSSPGEQYF TGTGCCAGCAGCAGCCCGGGCGAGCAGTACTTC
TRBJ1-3 TRBD1 15 TRBV28 once CASSFPQGAGNTIYF TGTGCCAGCAGTTTCCCACAGGGGGCTGGAAACACCATATATTTT
TRBJ2-3 TRBD2 15 TRBV5-1 - CASSLRGVQTDTQYF TGCGCCAGCAGCCTGCGGGGGGTTCAGACAGATACGCAGTATTTT
TRBJ1-4 - 14 TRBV6-1 - CASSGPDTLEKLFF TGTGCCAGCAGTGGACCCGACACCCTTGAAAAACTGTTTTTT
TRBJ1-2 - 13 TRBV5-1 - CASSFGQNYGYTF TGCGCCAGCAGCTTTGGACAAAACTATGGCTACACCTTC
TRBJ1-2 TRBD1 15 TRBV6-5 - CASSYRPGTGDGYTF TGTGCCAGCAGTTACCGCCCCGGGACAGGGGATGGCTACACCTTC
TRBJ1-5 - 14 TRBV18 few CASSDPGRQVPQHF TGTGCCAGCTCAGACCCGGGCCGTCAAGTGCCCCAGCATTTT
TRBJ2-3 - 15 TRBV15 - CATSRDSGGGDTQYF TGTGCCACCAGCAGAGATTCTGGAGGCGGGGATACGCAGTATTTT
TRBJ1-2 - 14 TRBV6-1 - CASSESAAYYGYTF TGTGCCAGCAGTGAAAGTGCGGCTTACTATGGCTACACCTTC
TRBJ2-5 - 12 TRBV2 - CASSELRETQYF TGTGCCAGCAGTGAACTCAGGGAGACCCAGTACTTC
TRBJ1-4 - 16 TRBV27 - CASSLRPGNENEKLFF TGTGCCAGCAGTTTACGCCCAGGGAACGAAAATGAAAAACTGTTTTTT
TRBJ1-2 - 12 TRBV6-1 - CASSEGYYGYTF TGTGCCAGCAGTGAAGGGTACTATGGCTACACCTTC